These 18 T cell receptor beta chains were sequenced from one sample in a study of tumor and adjacent non-tumor tissue in lung cancer. Three rounds of nested PCR, following a modified ARM-PCR protocol, produced the TCRbeta library. TCRdb reprocessed the multiplex PCR reads with MiXCR, giving one entry per CDR3 protein. The sample includes 120,000 or so distinct CDR3 sequences, around three fifths of them seen just once. RNA was extracted from bulk tissue without any cell sorting. The sample consisted of lung tumor tissue. Receptors were obtained from a man between 25 and 39 years old with non-small cell lung cancer.

Concerning this clonotype: This may be a read error: a much more frequent sequence differs by one nucleotide. The chain employs TRBV12-3 or TRBV12-4 and TRBJ1-2; possibly TRBD1 for D (5 bases). Trimming removed 5 bases from V and 8 bases from J, with 15 bases in between. CDR3 length: 13 amino acids. The CDR3 region has the DNA TGTGCCAGCAGTCGGGAACAGAGGGGAGGCTACACCTTC. Its protein is CASSREQRGGYTF.

Details on this clonotype: Relative to the germline gene, one junction end is altered; a read error may explain this. This chain connects TRBV29-1 to TRBJ1-4; D not certain. The CDR3 is made up of 14 amino acids. Germline CDR1 SQVTM, CDR2 ANQGSEA. DNA for the CDR3: TGTAGCGTTGAACATGGAGGGAGCGGCGAAAAACTGTTTTTT. It encodes CSVEHGGSGEKLFF. The full variable domain, with the rest looked up from reference TRBV29-1 and TRBJ1-4, is SAVISQKPSRDICQRGTSLTIQCQVDSQVTMMFWYRQQPGQSLTLIATANQGSEATYESGFVIDKFPISRPNLTFSTLTVSNMSPEDSSIYLCSVEHGGSGEKLFFGSGTQLSVL.

This clonotype was observed a few times. The rearrangement uses TRBV10-2 and TRBJ2-5; D is unclear. Trimming took off 3 bases at V and 5 bases at J, with 4 bases between the two ends. Germline assignment: CDR1 WSHSY and CDR2 SAAADI. The CDR3 contains 11 residues. The CDR3 coding sequence is TGCGCCAGCAGTGAAGGGGAGACCCAGTACTTC. Its translation: CASSEGETQYF.

This CDR3 reads CASRWTNGESQHF. The CDR3 bases are TGTGCCAGCAGGTGGACAAACGGGGAGTCCCAGCATTTT. The chain recombines TRBV12-3 or TRBV12-4 with TRBJ1-5, with D perhaps matching TRBD1 (5 bases). This CDR3 comprises 13 residues. Trimming pared 6 bases from V and 11 bases from J, leaving 17 bases between.

This clonotype was observed at least ten times. J is TRBJ2-7 and V is TRBV20-1; 11 bases match TRBD2. V lost 4 bases to trimming and J lost 6 bases; unmatched junction nucleotides: 5. This CDR3 contains 13 residues. Germline loops: CDR1 DFQATT, CDR2 SNEGSKA (reference sequence). DNA of the CDR3: TGCAGTGCTACCCTACTAGCGGGAGCCGAGCAGTACTTC. Protein: CSATLLAGAEQYF.

This clonotype was recorded at least ten times. The genes are TRBV20-1 and TRBJ2-1, with 9 bases matching TRBD2. Germline V gene data show CDR1 as DFQATT and CDR2 as SNEGSKA (reference sequence). The CDR3 has 14 residues. Germline trimming cut 2 bases from V and 5 bases from J; bases unmatched to any gene: 4. Here the CDR3 reads CSARTSGQHNEQFF. Here the CDR3 DNA reads TGCAGTGCTAGAACTAGCGGGCAACACAATGAGCAGTTCTTC.

Concerning this clonotype: This could be a read error, since a much larger clone is one nucleotide away. The chain combines TRBV20-1 with TRBJ2-7; D not certain. Germline values: CDR1 DFQATT, CDR2 SNEGSKA (reference sequence). V was shortened by 3 bases and J by 5 bases, with 14 bases between the two germline ends. This CDR3 region has 13 residues. CDR3 sequence reads: CSARRKGLHEQYF. CDR3 DNA sequence: TGCAGTGCTAGGCGGAAGGGCCTGCACGAGCAGTACTTC.

This clonotype was observed many times. This chain connects TRBV12-5 to TRBJ2-7, with no clear D. The V end was cut by 3 bases, the J end by 5 bases, with 5 bases between. The CDR3 loop spans 11 amino acids. The germline V gene encodes CDR1 LGHNT and CDR2 FRNRAP. CDR3 in amino acids: CASGLTDEQYF. The CDR3 DNA sequence: TGTGCTAGTGGTTTAACGGACGAGCAGTACTTC.

This clonotype was seen just once. This likely comes from a read error, as the CDR3 has no conserved phenylalanine or tryptophan at its end. The chain has TRBV6-5 and TRBJ2-7; a possible D gene is TRBD1 (5 bases). The germline gives CDR1 MNHEY, CDR2 SVGAGI. The CDR3 totals 14 residues. The CDR3 sequence is CAGSYRYRGYEQYS. CDR3 in DNA: TGTGCCGGCAGTTACCGTTATAGGGGATATGAGCAGTACTCC.

The chain couples TRBV6-2 or TRBV6-3 to TRBJ2-7; perhaps TRBD1 as D (6 bases). The CDR3 is made up of 17 amino acids. CDR1 is MNHEY, CDR2 SVGEGT, per germline. V lost 6 bases, J lost 1 base, and 22 bases lay in between. In nucleotides, the CDR3 is TGTGCCAGCAGCTCCCCCCCTGGCAGGGGCGCTTCCTACGAGCAGTACTTC. Translated, it gives CASSSPPGRGASYEQYF.

Details on this clonotype: Given a much more abundant clone one base away, this may be a read error. The chain employs TRBV6-5 and TRBJ1-5; D gene unclear. CDR3 length equals 14 residues. Germline loops: CDR1 MNHEY, CDR2 SVGAGI. The CDR3 DNA follows: TGTGCCGGCAGTTACAGTGATAGCAATCAGCCCCAGCATTTT. Translation gives CAGSYSDSNQPQHF.

A remark on this clonotype: Given a much more abundant clone one base away, this may be a read error. This rearrangement joins TRBV11-3 to TRBJ2-5; D is unresolved. The CDR3 sequence is 13 residues long. Germline V gene lookup returns CDR1 SGHNT and CDR2 YENEEA. CDR3 in DNA: TGTGCCAGCAGCTTGATACAGCAAGAGGCCCAGTACTTC. It specifies CASSLIQQEAQYF.

Notes on this clonotype: Compared with germline, one end of the junction differs, possibly owing to a read error. The CDR3: CASTHSGWATNNIRYF. CDR3 sequence (DNA): TGTGCCAGCACCCACTCAGGCTGGGCGACCAATAACATTCGGTACTTC. The J gene is TRBJ2-4, the V gene TRBV11-1; the D is unclear. This CDR3 contains 16 residues. CDR1 is SGHAT, CDR2 FQDESV, per germline (reference sequence).

Note on this clonotype: A much larger clone is a single base away; this may be a read error. The chain is built from TRBV6-2 or TRBV6-3 and TRBJ2-6; D is tentatively TRBD1 or TRBD2 (5 bases each). Per the germline V gene, CDR1 is MNHEY and CDR2 is SVGEGT. The CDR3 covers 15 residues. The CDR3 coding sequence is TGTGCCAGCAGTTACGGACATTCCGGGGCCAACGTCATGACTTTC. Its protein product is CASSYGHSGANVMTF.

This clonotype came up many times. This rearrangement joins TRBV12-3 or TRBV12-4 to TRBJ1-1, with TRBD1 as a possible D gene (6 bases). The CDR3 has 13 residues. With 5 bases removed from V and 14 bases from J, the gap between germline ends came to 21 bases. CDR3 sequence (DNA): TGTGCCAGCAGTAGAGGGGGTACTCCTTGGAGGTTCTTT. It is translated as CASSRGGTPWRFF.

Regarding this clonotype: A read error may be the cause here, since a much bigger clone is one base away. The V and J genes are TRBV4-2 and TRBJ2-2, with TRBD1 matching over 7 bases. The CDR3 has 15 amino acids. Germline CDR1 LGHNA, CDR2 YNFKEQ. V lost 4 bases to trimming and J lost 6 bases; unmatched junction nucleotides: 8. CDR3 in DNA: TGTGCCAGCAGCCTGAGACAGGGTGGTGCCGGGGAGCTGTTTTTT. This gives the protein CASSLRQGGAGELFF.

This clonotype was seen a few times. Being one base from a much bigger clone, this may be a read error. The chain combines TRBV29-1 with TRBJ2-1; no firm D call. The germline CDR1 and CDR2 sequences are SQVTM and ANQGSEA. Trimming stripped 6 bases from V and 11 bases from J, with 17 bases between. The CDR3 has 12 residues. CDR3 sequence: CSVQSFAYKQFF. The CDR3 DNA reads TGCAGCGTCCAGTCATTTGCATACAAGCAGTTCTTC.

The count of this clonotype is one. The junction differs from germline at one of its ends, possibly a read error. The CDR3 region is CAISDGYNNEQFF. For the CDR3, the DNA is TGTGCCATCAGTGATGGCTACAACAATGAGCAGTTCTTC. The gene calls are TRBV24-1 and TRBJ2-1; D not resolved. This CDR3 contains 13 residues. Germline V CDR1 and CDR2: KGHDR, SFDVKD.